This TCR beta chain was observed in a study of Graves' ophthalmopathy and Graves' hyperthyroidism. Clinicians diagnosed using symptoms, serum thyroxine, TRAb, thyroid ultrasound and orbital computed tomography. Amplifying from RNA transcripts, the study obtained TCR beta CDR3 regions. HTBI-primed first-round RT-PCR preceded second-round multiplex PCR. In TCRdb, the multiplex PCR reads were re-called with MiXCR into one record per CDR3 protein. The sample lists 740,000 or so distinct CDR3 sequences, around 40% occurring once. General study points: Ophthalmopathy versus stable hyperthyroidism: 13-signature model gave less than 90% sensitivity, roughly 81% specificity. In blood appeared most of the expanded thyroid clonotypes whose frequency exceeded 0.001. It was with roughly 70% sensitivity and 72.22% specificity that the model predicted ophthalmopathy progression.

Notes on this clonotype: Its antigen is unidentified.

Specimen: peripheral blood. The receptor comes from an adult man with Graves' ophthalmopathy.

The CDR3 DNA sequence: TGCGCCAGCAGCGCAACTACTTCGACGAACACCGGGGAGCTGTTTTTT. Translation gives CASSATTSTNTGELFF. The chain combines TRBV5-1 with TRBJ2-2, with no clear D. The CDR3 has 16 amino acids. V dropped 4 bases and J dropped 0 bases, with 13 bases sitting between them. Germline CDR1 reads SGHRS; CDR2 reads YFSETQ.